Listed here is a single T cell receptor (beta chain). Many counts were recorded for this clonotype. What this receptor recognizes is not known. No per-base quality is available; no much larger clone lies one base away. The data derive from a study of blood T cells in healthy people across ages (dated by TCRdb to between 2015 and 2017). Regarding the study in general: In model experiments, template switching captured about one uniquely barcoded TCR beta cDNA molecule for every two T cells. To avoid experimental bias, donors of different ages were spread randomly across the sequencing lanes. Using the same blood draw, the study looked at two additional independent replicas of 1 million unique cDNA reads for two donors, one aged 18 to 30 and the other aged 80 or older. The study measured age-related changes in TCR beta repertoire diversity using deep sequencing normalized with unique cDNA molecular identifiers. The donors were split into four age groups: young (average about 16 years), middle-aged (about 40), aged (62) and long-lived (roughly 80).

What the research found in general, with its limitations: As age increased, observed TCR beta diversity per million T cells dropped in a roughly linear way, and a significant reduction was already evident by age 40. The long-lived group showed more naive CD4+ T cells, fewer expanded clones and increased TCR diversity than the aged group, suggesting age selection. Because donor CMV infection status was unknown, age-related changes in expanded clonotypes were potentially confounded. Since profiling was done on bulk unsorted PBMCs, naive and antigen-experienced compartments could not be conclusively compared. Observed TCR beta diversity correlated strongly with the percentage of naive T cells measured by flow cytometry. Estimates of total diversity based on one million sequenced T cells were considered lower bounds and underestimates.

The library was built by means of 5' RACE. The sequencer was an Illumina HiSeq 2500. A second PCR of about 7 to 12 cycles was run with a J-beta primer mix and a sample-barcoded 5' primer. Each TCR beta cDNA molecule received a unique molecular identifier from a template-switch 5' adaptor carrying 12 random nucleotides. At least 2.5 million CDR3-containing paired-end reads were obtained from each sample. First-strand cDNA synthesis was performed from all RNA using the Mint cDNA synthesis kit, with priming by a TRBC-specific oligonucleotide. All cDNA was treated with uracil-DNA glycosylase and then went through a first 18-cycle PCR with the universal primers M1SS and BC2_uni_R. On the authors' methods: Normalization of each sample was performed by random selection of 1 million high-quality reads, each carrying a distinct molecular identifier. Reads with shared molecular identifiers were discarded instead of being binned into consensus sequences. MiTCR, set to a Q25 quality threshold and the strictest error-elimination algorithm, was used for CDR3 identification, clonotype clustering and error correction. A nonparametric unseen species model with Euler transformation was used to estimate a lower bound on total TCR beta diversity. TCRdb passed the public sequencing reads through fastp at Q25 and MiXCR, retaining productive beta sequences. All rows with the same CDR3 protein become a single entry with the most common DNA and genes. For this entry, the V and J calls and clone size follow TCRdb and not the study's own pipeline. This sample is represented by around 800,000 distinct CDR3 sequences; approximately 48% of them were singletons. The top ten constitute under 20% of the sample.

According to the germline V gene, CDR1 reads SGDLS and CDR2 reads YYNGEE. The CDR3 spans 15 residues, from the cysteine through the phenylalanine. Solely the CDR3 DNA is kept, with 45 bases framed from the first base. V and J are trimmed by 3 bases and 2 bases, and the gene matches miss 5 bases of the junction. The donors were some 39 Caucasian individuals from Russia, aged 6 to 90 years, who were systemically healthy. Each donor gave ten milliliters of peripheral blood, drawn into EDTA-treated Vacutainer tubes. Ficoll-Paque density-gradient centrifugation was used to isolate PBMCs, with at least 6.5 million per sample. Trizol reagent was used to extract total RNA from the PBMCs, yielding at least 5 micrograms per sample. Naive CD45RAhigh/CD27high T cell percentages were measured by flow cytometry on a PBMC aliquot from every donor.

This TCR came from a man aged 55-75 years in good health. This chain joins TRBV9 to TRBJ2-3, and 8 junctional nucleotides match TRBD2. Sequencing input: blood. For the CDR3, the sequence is CASSERGSITDTQYF. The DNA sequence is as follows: TGTGCCAGCAGCGAGCGGGGGTCTATCACAGATACGCAGTATTTT.